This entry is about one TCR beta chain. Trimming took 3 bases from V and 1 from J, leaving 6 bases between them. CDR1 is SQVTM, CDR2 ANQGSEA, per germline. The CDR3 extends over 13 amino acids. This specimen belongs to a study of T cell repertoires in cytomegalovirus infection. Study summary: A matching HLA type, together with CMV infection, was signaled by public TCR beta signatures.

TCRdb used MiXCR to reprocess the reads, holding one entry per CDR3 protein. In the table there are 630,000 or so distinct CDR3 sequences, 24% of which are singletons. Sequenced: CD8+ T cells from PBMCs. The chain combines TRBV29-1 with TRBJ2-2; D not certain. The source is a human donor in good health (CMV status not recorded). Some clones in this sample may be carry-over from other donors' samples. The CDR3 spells CSVDSQNTGELFF. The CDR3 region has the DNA TGCAGCGTTGACAGCCAGAACACCGGGGAGCTGTTTTTT.